The next 6 T cell receptor beta chains were all read from a single sample in a study of blood T cell repertoires in COVID-19. Generated by immunoSEQ multiplex PCR, the TCRdb table keeps only in-frame clones and is missing some. The sample contains some 390,000 clones, roughly 86% of which appear only once. Material: peripheral blood. These receptors all come from a human donor in a cohort sampled during active COVID-19.

V and J are TRBV30 and TRBJ2-1; D is undetermined. V gave up 0 bases and J gave up 13 bases, with 13 bases separating them. The CDR3 is 12 residues long. CDR1 is GTSNPN, CDR2 SVGIG, per germline (reference sequence). The CDR3 region has the DNA TGTGCCTGGAGTGTAAACGCAAGCCCTCAGTTCTTC. It is translated as CAWSVNASPQFF.

The chain joins TRBV5-1 to TRBJ1-1; no clear D. There are 13 residues in the CDR3. The V and J ends lost 2 bases and 0 bases respectively, with 5 bases between them. Germline CDR1 and CDR2: SGHRS and YFSETQ. CDR3 protein: CASSFTLNTEAFF. CDR3 sequence (DNA): TGCGCCAGCAGCTTCACACTGAACACTGAAGCTTTCTTT.

The V call is TRBV6-5, the J call TRBJ1-1; D is unresolved. The V gene's germline CDR1 is MNHEY and CDR2 SVGAGI. Trimming took 6 bases from V and 1 from J, leaving 12 bases between them. CDR3 length: 14 amino acids. CDR3 in amino acids: CASSAGGGNTEAFF. CDR3 in DNA: TGTGCCAGCAGCGCCGGAGGAGGGAACACTGAAGCTTTCTTT.

The V and J genes are TRBV4-1 and TRBJ2-1, with TRBD1 matching over 9 bases. Looked up from germline, CDR1 is MGHRA and CDR2 is YSYEKL. The CDR3 sequence is 15 residues long. With V trimmed by 3 bases and J by 4 bases, 4 bases remained unmatched. CDR3 in amino acids: CASSQDRGGYNEQFF. The CDR3 nucleotides are TGCGCCAGCAGCCAGGACAGGGGTGGGTACAATGAGCAGTTCTTC.

CDR3 residues: CASSLDGGSGAFF. The CDR3, as DNA: TGCGCCAGCAGCTTGGATGGAGGGAGCGGAGCTTTCTTT. The rearrangement links TRBV5-1 to TRBJ1-1; the D is unclear. With 0 bases removed from V and 10 bases from J, the gap between germline ends came to 13 bases. The CDR3 spans 13 residues. Germline V lookup: CDR1 SGHRS, CDR2 YFSETQ.

This chain uses TRBV2 with TRBJ1-1, with D hard to call. Between the trimmed V and J ends, which lost 8 bases and 6 bases, there was a span of 13 bases. The germline V gene encodes CDR1 SNHLY and CDR2 FYNNEI. This CDR3 has 12 residues. DNA for the CDR3: TGTGCCAGCTGGGCATTGGTTGCTGAAGCTTTCTTT. As protein: CASWALVAEAFF.